The 9 T cell receptor beta chains below all came from one sample that was sequenced in a study of cytomegalovirus exposure and HLA in healthy donors. Use of 60 Vbeta and 13 Jbeta primers characterized the PCR. Some clones are missing from TCRdb's copy, which holds only in-frame ones; the method was immunoSEQ multiplex PCR. The sample holds some 130,000 clones; around 80% are singletons and the top ten take roughly 1.8%. Sequences were obtained from PBMCs. The receptors here all came from a female donor in good health and CMV-seropositive.

The chain employs TRBV2 and TRBJ2-1, with 8 bases fitting TRBD2. V shed 2 bases and J 2 bases; nucleotides not matched to a gene: 8. The germline CDR1 and CDR2 sequences are SNHLY and FYNNEI. The CDR3 is made up of 17 amino acids. The CDR3 DNA sequence: TGTGCCAGCAGTGAAACTAGCGGTTTGACAACCTACAATGAGCAGTTCTTC. It is translated as CASSETSGLTTYNEQFF.

The CDR3 sequence is CASSPGQANTGELFF. The DNA of the CDR3 is TGCGCCAGCAGCCCGGGACAGGCGAACACCGGGGAGCTGTTTTTT. This sequence joins TRBV5-1 and TRBJ2-2; TRBD1 matches 8 bases. Germline lookup yields CDR1 SGHRS and CDR2 YFSETQ. Losses at the gene ends were 4 bases for V and 0 bases for J; bases not matched to a gene: 2. The CDR3 loop spans 15 amino acids.

This clone was observed a few times. The CDR3 is CASSSRATEAFF. CDR3 nucleotide sequence: TGTGCCAGCAGTTCCAGGGCCACTGAAGCTTTCTTT. The chain recombines TRBV6-5 with TRBJ1-1, with D possibly being TRBD1 (5 bases). V was clipped by 4 bases and J by 4 bases, with 7 bases between them. The CDR3 sequence is 12 residues long. Germline CDR1 MNHEY, CDR2 SVGAGI.

The rearrangement uses TRBV28 and TRBJ2-7; no reliable D call. V was clipped by 6 bases and J by 1 base, with 13 bases between them. The CDR3 has 14 amino acids. Germline V gives CDR1 MDHEN, CDR2 SYDVKM. The CDR3 reads CASRTPGVSYEQYF. CDR3 DNA sequence: TGTGCCAGCAGGACGCCGGGTGTTTCCTACGAGCAGTACTTC.

The chain links TRBV11-2 to TRBJ1-5; D unresolved. V was trimmed by 1 base and J by 0 bases, leaving 10 bases between them. Germline CDR1 is SGHAT and CDR2 is FQNNGV. The CDR3 runs to 16 residues. The DNA of the CDR3 is TGTGCCAGCAGCTTAGGGCGCGGATATAGCAATCAGCCCCAGCATTTT. It specifies CASSLGRGYSNQPQHF.

The chain links TRBV29-1 to TRBJ1-1; 7 positions match TRBD1. The CDR3 totals 14 residues. CDR1 is SQVTM, CDR2 ANQGSEA, per germline. V lost 6 bases to trimming and J lost 4 bases; unmatched junction nucleotides: 11. CDR3 in DNA: TGCAGCGTGGAACGAACAGGGGACGGCACTGAAGCTTTCTTT. Protein: CSVERTGDGTEAFF.

The gene calls are TRBV7-2 and TRBJ2-1; D gene unclear. This CDR3 has 14 amino acids. Trimming removed 5 bases at V and 0 bases at J, with 8 bases between. Per germline, CDR1 SGHTA and CDR2 FQGNSA. The CDR3 protein is CASSQSSSYNEQFF. The CDR3 DNA is TGTGCCAGCAGCCAGTCCAGCTCCTACAATGAGCAGTTCTTC.

The V call is TRBV19, the J call TRBJ2-5; a weak D match, TRBD1 (7 bases). Germline V gene lookup returns CDR1 LNHDA and CDR2 SQIVND (reference sequence). The CDR3 is made up of 17 amino acids. V gave up 1 base and J gave up 5 bases, with 20 bases separating them. The CDR3 nucleotides read TGTGCCAGTAGTATAGGGAGTGTCAGGGGGGCGAGGGAGACCCAGTACTTC. It yields the protein CASSIGSVRGARETQYF.

The genes are TRBV4-1 and TRBJ1-2; 7 nucleotides agree with TRBD1. The CDR3 loop spans 14 amino acids. CDR1 and CDR2 (germline): MGHRA, YSYEKL. V shed 0 bases and J 9 bases; nucleotides not matched to a gene: 7. The chain's CDR3 is CASSQETQGLSYTF. CDR3 sequence (DNA): TGCGCCAGCAGCCAAGAGACACAGGGGTTGAGCTACACCTTC.